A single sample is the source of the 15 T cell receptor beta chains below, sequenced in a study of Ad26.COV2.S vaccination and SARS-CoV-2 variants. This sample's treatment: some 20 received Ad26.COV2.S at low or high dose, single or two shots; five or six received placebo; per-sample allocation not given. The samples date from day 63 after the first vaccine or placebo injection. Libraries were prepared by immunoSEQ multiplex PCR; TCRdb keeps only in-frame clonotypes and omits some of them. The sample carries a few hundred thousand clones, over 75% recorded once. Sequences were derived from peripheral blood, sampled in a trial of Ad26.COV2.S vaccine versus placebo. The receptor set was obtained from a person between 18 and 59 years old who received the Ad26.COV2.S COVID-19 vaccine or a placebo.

The CDR3 here is CASSLGPNSYNSPLHF. The DNA for the CDR3 is TGTGCCAGCAGCTTAGGTCCAAACTCCTATAATTCACCCCTCCACTTT. J is TRBJ1-6 and V is TRBV7-2; no reliable D call. This CDR3 is 16 amino acids long. The germline V gene encodes CDR1 SGHTA and CDR2 FQGNSA. V shed 1 base and J shed 0 bases, with 7 bases lying between them.

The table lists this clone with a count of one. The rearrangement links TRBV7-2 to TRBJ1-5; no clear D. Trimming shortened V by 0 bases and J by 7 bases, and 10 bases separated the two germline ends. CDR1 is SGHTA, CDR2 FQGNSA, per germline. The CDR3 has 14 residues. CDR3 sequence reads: CASSLAEGRQPQHF. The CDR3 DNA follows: TGTGCCAGCAGCTTAGCAGAAGGGAGACAGCCCCAGCATTTT.

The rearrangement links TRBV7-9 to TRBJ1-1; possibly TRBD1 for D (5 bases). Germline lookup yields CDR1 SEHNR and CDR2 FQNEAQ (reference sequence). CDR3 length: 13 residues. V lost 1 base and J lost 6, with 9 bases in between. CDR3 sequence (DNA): TGTGCCAGCAGCTTAGAAGGGGCGGCTGAAGCTTTCTTT. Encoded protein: CASSLEGAAEAFF.

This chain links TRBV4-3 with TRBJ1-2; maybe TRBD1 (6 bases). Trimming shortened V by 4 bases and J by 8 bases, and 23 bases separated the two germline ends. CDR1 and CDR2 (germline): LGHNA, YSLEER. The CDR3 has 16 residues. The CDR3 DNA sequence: TGCGCCAGCAGCCCGAACCAGGGGAACAACGTAGGCGGCTACACCTTC. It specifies CASSPNQGNNVGGYTF.

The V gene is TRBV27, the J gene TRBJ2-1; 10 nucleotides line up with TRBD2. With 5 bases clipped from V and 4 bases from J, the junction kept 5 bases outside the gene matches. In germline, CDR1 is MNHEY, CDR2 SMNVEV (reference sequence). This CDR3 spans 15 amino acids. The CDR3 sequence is CASSTSSGGYNEQFF. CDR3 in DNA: TGTGCCAGCAGTACATCTAGCGGGGGTTACAATGAGCAGTTCTTC.

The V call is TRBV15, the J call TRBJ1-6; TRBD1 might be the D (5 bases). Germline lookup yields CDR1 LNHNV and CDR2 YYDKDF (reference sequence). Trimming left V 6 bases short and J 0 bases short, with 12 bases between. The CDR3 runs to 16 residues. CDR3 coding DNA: TGTGCCACCAGGGGACTTTTGAGCTCCTATAATTCACCCCTCCACTTT. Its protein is CATRGLLSSYNSPLHF.

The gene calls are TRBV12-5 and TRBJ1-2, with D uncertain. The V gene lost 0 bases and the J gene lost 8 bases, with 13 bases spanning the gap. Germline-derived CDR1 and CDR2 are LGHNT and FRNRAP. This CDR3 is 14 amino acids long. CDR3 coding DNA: TGTGCTAGTGGTTTGGTAGGTGTCCTTGTAGGCTACACCTTC. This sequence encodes CASGLVGVLVGYTF.

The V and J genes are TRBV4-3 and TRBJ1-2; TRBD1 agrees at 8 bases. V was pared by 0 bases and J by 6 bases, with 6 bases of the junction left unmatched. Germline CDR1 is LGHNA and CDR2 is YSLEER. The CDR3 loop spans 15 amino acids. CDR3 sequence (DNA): TGCGCCAGCAGCCAAGATAATTGGACAGGGAATGGCTACACCTTC. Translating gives CASSQDNWTGNGYTF.

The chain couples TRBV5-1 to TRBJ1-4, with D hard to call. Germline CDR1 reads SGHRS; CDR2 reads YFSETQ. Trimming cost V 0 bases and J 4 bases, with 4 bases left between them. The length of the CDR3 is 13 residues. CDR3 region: CASSLEDNEKLFF. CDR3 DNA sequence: TGCGCCAGCAGCTTGGAAGATAATGAAAAACTGTTTTTT.

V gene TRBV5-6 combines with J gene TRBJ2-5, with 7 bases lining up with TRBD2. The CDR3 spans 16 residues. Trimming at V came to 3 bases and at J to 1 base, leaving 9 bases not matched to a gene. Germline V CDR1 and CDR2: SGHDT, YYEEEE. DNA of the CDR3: TGTGCCAGCAGCTCAAGGGTTGGGAGGGGCCAAGAGACCCAGTACTTC. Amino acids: CASSSRVGRGQETQYF.

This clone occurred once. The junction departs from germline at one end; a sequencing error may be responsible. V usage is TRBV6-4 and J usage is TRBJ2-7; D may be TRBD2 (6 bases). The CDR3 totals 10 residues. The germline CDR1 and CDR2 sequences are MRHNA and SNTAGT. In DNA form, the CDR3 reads TGTGCCAGCAGTCTCCGGGACTTGAACTTC. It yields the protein CASSLRDLNF.

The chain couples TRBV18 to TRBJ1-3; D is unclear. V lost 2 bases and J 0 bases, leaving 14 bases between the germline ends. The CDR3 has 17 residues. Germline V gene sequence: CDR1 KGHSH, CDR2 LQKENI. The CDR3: CASSPYKTHFSGNTIYF. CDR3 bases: TGTGCCAGCTCACCATATAAAACACACTTCTCTGGAAACACCATATATTTT. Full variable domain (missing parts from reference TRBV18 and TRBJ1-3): NAGVMQNPRHLVRRRGQEARLRCSPMKGHSHVYWYRQLPEEGLKFMVYLQKENIIDESGMPKERFSAEFPKEGPSILRIQQVVRGDSAAYFCASSPYKTHFSGNTIYFGEGSWLTVV.

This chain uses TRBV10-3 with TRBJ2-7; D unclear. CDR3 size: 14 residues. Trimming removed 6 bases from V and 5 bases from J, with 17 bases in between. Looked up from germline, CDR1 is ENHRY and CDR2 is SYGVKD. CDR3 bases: TGTGCCATCAGACCAGACAAGTCAGGAGACGAGCAGTACTTC. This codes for CAIRPDKSGDEQYF.

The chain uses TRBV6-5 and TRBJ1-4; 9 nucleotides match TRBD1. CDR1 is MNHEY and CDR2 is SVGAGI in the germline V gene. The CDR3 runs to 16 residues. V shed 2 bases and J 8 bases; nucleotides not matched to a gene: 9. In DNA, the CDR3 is TGTGCCAGCAGTTACCTTACGACAGGGGGAGACGAAAAACTGTTTTTT. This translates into CASSYLTTGGDEKLFF.

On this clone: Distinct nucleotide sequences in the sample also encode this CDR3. Here the CDR3 reads CAWSGGETQYF. The CDR3 DNA follows: TGTGCCTGGAGTGGAGGGGAGACCCAGTACTTC. This chain connects TRBV30 to TRBJ2-5, with TRBD2 as a possible D gene (5 bases). The germline gives CDR1 GTSNPN, CDR2 SVGIG (reference sequence). The CDR3 extends over 11 amino acids. Trimming stripped 1 base from V and 5 bases from J, with 5 bases between. The full variable domain, its missing parts supplied by reference TRBV30 and TRBJ2-5, is SQTIHQWPATLVQPVGSPLSLECTVEGTSNPNLYWYRQAAGRGLQLLFYSVGIGQISSEVPQNLSASRPQDRQFILSSKKLLLSDSGFYLCAWSGGETQYFGPGTRLLVL.